This T cell receptor beta chain was sequenced in a study of monozygotic twins with inflammatory bowel disease. Study-level findings and limits: Findings did not support one strong IBD-associated signal or clonotype. Compared with healthy co-twins, IBD patients showed reduced TCRbeta repertoire diversity by inverse Simpson.

Each TCR library consumed about 4,000 ng of total RNA. Template-switch reactions added UMIs with a 6-nucleotide sample barcode. Each CDR3 protein gets one entry in TCRdb, which reprocessed the 5' RACE reads and gives no DNA. The specimen's table records approximately 400,000 distinct CDR3 sequences. For this clonotype: Antigen specificity is unknown.

The CDR3 consists of 18 residues. The sequenced material came from blood. This sequence was found in a human donor with ulcerative colitis or Crohn's disease, or a healthy co-twin of an affected twin (not recorded which). The J gene is TRBJ2-5, the V gene TRBV21-1; no DNA is available, so the TRBD2 call from TCRdb remains unchecked. TRBV21-1 is labeled a pseudogene. The CDR3 protein is CASSKHNPTSVLKETQYF.